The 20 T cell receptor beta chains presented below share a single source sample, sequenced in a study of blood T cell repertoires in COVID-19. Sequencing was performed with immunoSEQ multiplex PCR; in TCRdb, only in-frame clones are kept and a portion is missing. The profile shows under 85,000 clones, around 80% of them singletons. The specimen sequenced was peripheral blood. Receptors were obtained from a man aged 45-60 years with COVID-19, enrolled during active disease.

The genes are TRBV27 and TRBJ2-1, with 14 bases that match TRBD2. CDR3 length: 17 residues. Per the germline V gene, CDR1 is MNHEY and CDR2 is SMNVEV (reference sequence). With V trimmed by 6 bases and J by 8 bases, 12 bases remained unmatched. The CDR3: CASRPRTSGGPLDEQFF. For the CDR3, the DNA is TGTGCCAGCAGACCCCGGACTAGCGGGGGGCCCCTCGATGAGCAGTTCTTC.

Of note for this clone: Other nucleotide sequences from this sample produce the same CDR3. CDR3 coding DNA: TGCGCCAGCAGCCAAGATCGCGGGAGCGGAGAGACCCAGTACTTC. Translating gives CASSQDRGSGETQYF. This chain uses TRBV4-3 with TRBJ2-5; TRBD2 matches 7 bases. V lost 0 bases, J lost 4 bases, and 5 bases stayed unmatched. The CDR3 is made up of 15 amino acids. Germline V lookup: CDR1 LGHNA, CDR2 YSLEER.

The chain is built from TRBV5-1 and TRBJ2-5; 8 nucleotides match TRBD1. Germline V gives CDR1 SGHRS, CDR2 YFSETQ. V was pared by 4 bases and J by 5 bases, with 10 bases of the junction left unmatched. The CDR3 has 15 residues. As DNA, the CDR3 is TGCGCCAGCAGCCTAATGCAGGGGGCTTACGAGACCCAGTACTTC. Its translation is CASSLMQGAYETQYF.

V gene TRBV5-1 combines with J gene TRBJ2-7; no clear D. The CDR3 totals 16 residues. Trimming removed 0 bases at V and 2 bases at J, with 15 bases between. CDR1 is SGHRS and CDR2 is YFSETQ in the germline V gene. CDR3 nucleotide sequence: TGCGCCAGCAGCTTGGTCAGGCAGAGCAACACCTACGAGCAGTACTTC. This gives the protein CASSLVRQSNTYEQYF. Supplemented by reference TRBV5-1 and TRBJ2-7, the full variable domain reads KAGVTQTPRYLIKTRGQQVTLSCSPISGHRSVSWYQQTPGQGLQFLFEYFSETQRNKGNFPGRFSGRQFSNSRSEMNVSTLELGDSALYLCASSLVRQSNTYEQYFGPGTRLTVT.

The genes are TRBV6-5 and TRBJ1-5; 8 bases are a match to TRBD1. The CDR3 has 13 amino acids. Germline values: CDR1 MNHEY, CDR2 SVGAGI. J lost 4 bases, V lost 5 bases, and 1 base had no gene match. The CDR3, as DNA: TGTGCCAGCAGTAGGACAGGGAATCAGCCCCAGCATTTT. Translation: CASSRTGNQPQHF.

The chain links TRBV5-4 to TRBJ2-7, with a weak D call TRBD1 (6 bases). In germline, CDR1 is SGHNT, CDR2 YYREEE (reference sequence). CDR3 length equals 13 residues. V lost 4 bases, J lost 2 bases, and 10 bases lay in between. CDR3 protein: CASSNRDTYEQYF. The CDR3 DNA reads TGTGCCAGCAGCAACAGGGACACCTACGAGCAGTACTTC. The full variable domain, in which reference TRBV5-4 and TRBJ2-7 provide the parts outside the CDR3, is ETGVTQSPTHLIKTRGQQVTLRCSSQSGHNTVSWYQQALGQGPQFIFQYYREEENGRGNFPPRFSGLQFPNYSSELNVNALELDDSALYLCASSNRDTYEQYFGPGTRLTVT.

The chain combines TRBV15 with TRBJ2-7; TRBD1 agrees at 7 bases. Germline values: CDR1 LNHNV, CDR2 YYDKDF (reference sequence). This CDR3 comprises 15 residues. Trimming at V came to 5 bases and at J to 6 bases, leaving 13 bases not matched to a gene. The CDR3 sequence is CATSQKTGWGFEQYF. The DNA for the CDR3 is TGTGCCACCAGCCAAAAGACAGGGTGGGGTTTCGAGCAGTACTTC.

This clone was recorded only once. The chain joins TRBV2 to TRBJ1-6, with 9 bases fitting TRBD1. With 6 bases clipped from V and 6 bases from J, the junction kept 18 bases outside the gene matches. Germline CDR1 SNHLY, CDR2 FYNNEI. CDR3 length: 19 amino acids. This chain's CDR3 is CASRPVGDRDLVGNSPLHF. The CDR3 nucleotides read TGTGCCAGCAGGCCGGTGGGGGACAGGGATTTAGTGGGTAATTCACCCCTCCACTTT.

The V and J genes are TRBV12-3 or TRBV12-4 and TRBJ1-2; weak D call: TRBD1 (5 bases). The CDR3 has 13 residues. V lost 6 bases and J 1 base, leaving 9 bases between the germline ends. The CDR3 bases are TGTGCCAGCAGCCCTCAGGGTAACTATGGCTACACCTTC. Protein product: CASSPQGNYGYTF.

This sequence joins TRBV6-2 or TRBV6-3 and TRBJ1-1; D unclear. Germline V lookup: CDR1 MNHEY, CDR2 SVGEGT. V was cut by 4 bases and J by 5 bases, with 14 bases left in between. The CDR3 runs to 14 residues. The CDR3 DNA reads TGTGCCAGCAGTTTCCGGGGAATTCCTACTGAAGCTTTCTTT. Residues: CASSFRGIPTEAFF.

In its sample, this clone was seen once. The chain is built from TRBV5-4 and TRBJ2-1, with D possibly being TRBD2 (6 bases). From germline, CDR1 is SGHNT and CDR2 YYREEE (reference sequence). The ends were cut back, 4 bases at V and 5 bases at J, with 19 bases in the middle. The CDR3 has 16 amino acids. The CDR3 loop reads CASSQHAGTFNNEQFF. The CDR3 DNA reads TGTGCCAGCAGCCAGCACGCCGGGACTTTTAACAATGAGCAGTTCTTC.

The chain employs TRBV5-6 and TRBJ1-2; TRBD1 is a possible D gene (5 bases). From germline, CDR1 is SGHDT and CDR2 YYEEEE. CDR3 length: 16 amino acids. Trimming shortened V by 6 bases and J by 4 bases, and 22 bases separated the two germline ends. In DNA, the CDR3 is TGTGCCAGCACTTTTCGTCGCCCGAAGGGGATCTATGGCTACACCTTC. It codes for CASTFRRPKGIYGYTF.

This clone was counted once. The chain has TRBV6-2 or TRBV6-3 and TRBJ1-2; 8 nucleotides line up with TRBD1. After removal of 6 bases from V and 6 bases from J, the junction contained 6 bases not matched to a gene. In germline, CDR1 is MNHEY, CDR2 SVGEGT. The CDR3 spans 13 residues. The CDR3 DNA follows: TGTGCCAGCAGCTTCCGGGACAGGCATGGCTACACCTTC. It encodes CASSFRDRHGYTF.

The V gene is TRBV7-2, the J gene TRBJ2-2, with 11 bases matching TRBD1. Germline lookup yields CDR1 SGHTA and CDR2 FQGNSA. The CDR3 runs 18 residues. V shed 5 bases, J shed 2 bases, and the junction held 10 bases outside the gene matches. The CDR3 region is CASSAVPGTGGNTGELFF. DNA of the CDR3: TGTGCCAGCAGCGCGGTCCCCGGGACAGGGGGAAACACCGGGGAGCTGTTTTTT.

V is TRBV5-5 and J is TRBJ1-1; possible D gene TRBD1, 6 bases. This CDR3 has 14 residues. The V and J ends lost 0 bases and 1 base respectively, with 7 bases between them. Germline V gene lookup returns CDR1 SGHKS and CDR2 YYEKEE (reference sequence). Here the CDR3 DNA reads TGTGCCAGCAGCTTGGGGACAGCGAACACTGAAGCTTTCTTT. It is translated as CASSLGTANTEAFF.

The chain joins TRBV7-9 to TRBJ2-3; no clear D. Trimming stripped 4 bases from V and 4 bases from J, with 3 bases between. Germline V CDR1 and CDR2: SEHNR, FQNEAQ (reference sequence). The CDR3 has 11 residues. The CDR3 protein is CASSSSDTQYF. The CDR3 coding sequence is TGTGCCAGCAGCTCATCAGATACGCAGTATTTT. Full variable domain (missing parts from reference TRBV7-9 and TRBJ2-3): DTGVSQNPRHKITKRGQNVTFRCDPISEHNRLYWYRQTLGQGPEFLTYFQNEAQLEKSRLLSDRFSAERPKGSFSTLEIQRTEQGDSAMYLCASSSSDTQYFGPGTRLTVL.

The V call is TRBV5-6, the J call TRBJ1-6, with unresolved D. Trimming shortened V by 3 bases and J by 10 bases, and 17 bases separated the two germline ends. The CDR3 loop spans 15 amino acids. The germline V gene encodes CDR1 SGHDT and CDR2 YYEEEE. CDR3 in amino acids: CASSWAAPGESPLHF. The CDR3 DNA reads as TGTGCCAGCAGCTGGGCCGCCCCCGGGGAATCACCCCTCCACTTT.

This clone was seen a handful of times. CDR3 nucleotides: TGTGCCAGCAGTTACTCTGTAAGCAATCAGCCCCAGCATTTT. This translates into CASSYSVSNQPQHF. The chain employs TRBV6-6 and TRBJ1-5; D remains ambiguous. This CDR3 is 14 amino acids long. V was cut by 0 bases and J by 1 base, with 4 bases left in between. Germline V gene sequence: CDR1 MNHNY, CDR2 SVGAGI (reference sequence).

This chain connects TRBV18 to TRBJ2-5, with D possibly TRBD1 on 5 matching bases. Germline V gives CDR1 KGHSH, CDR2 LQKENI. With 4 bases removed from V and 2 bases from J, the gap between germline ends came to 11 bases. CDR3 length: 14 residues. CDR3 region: CASSLSGHQETQYF. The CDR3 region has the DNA TGTGCCAGCTCACTTTCAGGGCATCAAGAGACCCAGTACTTC.

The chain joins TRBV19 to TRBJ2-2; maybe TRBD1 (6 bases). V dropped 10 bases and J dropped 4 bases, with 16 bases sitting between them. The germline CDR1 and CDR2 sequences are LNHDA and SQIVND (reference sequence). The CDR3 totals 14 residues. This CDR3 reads CATNSQGTTGELFF. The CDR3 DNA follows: TGTGCCACCAACTCGCAGGGGACCACCGGGGAGCTGTTTTTT.